The rows below give T cell receptor beta chains drawn from one sample of a study of graft-versus-host responses after intestinal transplantation. No antigens are known for them. TCRdb's table, derived via immunoSEQ multiplex PCR, lists solely in-frame clones and lacks some. The top ten hold about 8% of the sample, which has about 85,000 clones, less than 95% seen once. The material sequenced was unstimulated CD8+ T cells sorted from spleen or lymph node cells, taken before transplant. These receptors were obtained from a human donor who was the organ donor for an intestinal transplant. Each CDR3 is given without its conserved first and last residue. The D gene is left open where the match is weak.

>TRBJ1-1|.|TRBV19
ASSIAGTEAF
>TRBJ2-7|.|TRBV9
ASSSGVGAYEQY
>TRBJ2-3|TRBD2|TRBV18
ASSPTSGVTDTQY
>TRBJ2-7|.|TRBV4-1
ASSQGLLDNSYEQY
>TRBJ2-7|TRBD2|TRBV19
ASSIQLAGIYEQY
>TRBJ2-1|.|TRBV9
ASSVEVVSGVSYNEQF
>TRBJ2-5|.|TRBV6-5
ASSYSGGETQY
>TRBJ2-3|TRBD1|TRBV5-1
ASSPDSGGEDTQY
>TRBJ2-7|.|TRBV19
ASSIVVDTHYEQY
>TRBJ1-2|.|TRBV6-5
ASSYSDGFGCYT
>TRBJ2-1|.|TRBV27
ASSPTGAEYNEQF
>TRBJ2-1|.|TRBV5-1
ASSFGSPQAYNEQF
>TRBJ1-6|TRBD1|TRBV7-3
ASSVGQGETLH
>TRBJ1-1|.|TRBV11-2
ASSLRTDYLAEAF